What follows is one T cell receptor beta chain and its context. Participant-reported clinical history was the basis for cohort assignment. Authors' processing steps: Reference gene primer amplification gave estimated nucleated cell counts. The table came from immunoSEQ multiplex PCR; TCRdb's copy has only in-frame clones and leaves some out. Clone size and V and J calls were adopted from that table, with D and trimming inferred from the DNA. The sample consists of about 440,000 clones, 70% to 90% of them appearing once. The entry originates in a study of blood T cell repertoires in COVID-19. Study background: Spain, Italy and the United States supplied samples that represented acute and convalescent COVID-19. PBMCs, B-cell-depleted T cells, or T cells provided the cDNA or gDNA that made up the material.

This CDR3 has 13 amino acids. Germline V gene lookup returns CDR1 SGHNT and CDR2 YYREEE (reference sequence). V lost 2 bases and J lost 5; bases outside the gene matches: 4. Material: PBMCs or T cells enriched from blood (not recorded which). The sequence was collected from a woman aged 18-35 years with acute COVID-19. The genes are TRBV5-4 and TRBJ2-7; 7 bases line up with TRBD1. This chain's CDR3 is CASSLQGGNEQYF. CDR3 DNA sequence: TGTGCCAGCAGCTTACAAGGGGGCAACGAGCAGTACTTC.